The T cell receptor (beta chain) described here comes from a study of T cell changes during pregnancy in multiple sclerosis (dated by TCRdb to about 2019). The study in broad terms: The study looked at changes in the T cell repertoire across pregnancy in women with multiple sclerosis.

The CDR3, from cysteine to phenylalanine, totals 15 residues. Only the CDR3 DNA stays, 45 bases, in frame from base 1. Per the germline V gene, MNHEY is the CDR1 and SVGAGI is the CDR2. The junction shows trimming of 0 bases on V and 5 bases on J, and the gene matches do not reach 0 bases of it. This clone is a singleton in its sample. Its antigen has not been determined. Base qualities are not provided; no much larger clone lies one nucleotide away. Library creation used the immunoSEQ multiplex PCR assay. TCRdb retrieved this table from immuneACCESS and kept in-frame rearrangements only. Not all clones are present; in checked studies, unresolved V genes account for under half, and no reason is known for the remainder. The sample table records tens of thousands of clones; 91% of these occur just once. The top ten clones comprise roughly 2% of the sample.

This sequence uses TRBV6-5 and TRBJ2-1, with 11 middle bases fitting TRBD2. Sequencing used peripheral blood, obtained in the third trimester of pregnancy. This clonotype was obtained from a female donor in good health, enrolled as a control in a pregnancy study. The DNA is as follows: TGTGCCAGCAGTTACTCACTAGCGGGGGACAATGAGCAGTTCTTC. The resulting protein is CASSYSLAGDNEQFF.